A single sample gave rise to the 17 T cell receptor beta chains below, sequenced in a study of T cell clusters in autoimmune cytopenias. TRB was amplified by touch-down multiplex PCR, primer pools A and B combined. No DNA is given; TCRdb re-called the multiplex PCR reads and lists each CDR3 protein once. The table for this sample gives about 4,900 distinct CDR3 sequences. TRB was amplified from roughly 250 ng of peripheral blood genomic DNA per sample. These data were likewise used in another study, on T cell repertoires in aging, cancer and after chemotherapy.

The source material was peripheral blood. These receptors were taken from a human donor in good health.

The chain carries TRBV6-1 and TRBJ2-7; lacking DNA, the TRBD1 call made by TCRdb goes unchecked. Germline assignment: CDR1 MNHNS and CDR2 SASEGT. This CDR3 is built from 13 residues. CDR3 in amino acids: CASTKPPGDEQYF.

This clonotype is called medium-sized based on its frequency. V usage is TRBV6-2 or TRBV6-3 and J usage is TRBJ2-1. Germline lookup yields CDR1 MNHEY and CDR2 SVGEGT. The CDR3 loop spans 12 amino acids. The CDR3 sequence: CASSASVREQFF.

The V and J genes are TRBV12-3 or TRBV12-4 and TRBJ2-5; TCRdb selects TRBD2, and the lack of DNA leaves this call unchecked. This CDR3 is built from 14 residues. The CDR3 loop reads CASRGEGGQETQYF.

This clonotype is classed as medium-sized by frequency. This chain links TRBV6-5 with TRBJ1-6; the D call from TCRdb, TRBD1, cannot be confirmed without DNA. CDR3 length: 12 residues. Germline V gene sequence: CDR1 MNHEY, CDR2 SVGAGI. This CDR3 is CATRFLNSPLHF.

This clonotype shows up as medium-sized by frequency. The chain employs TRBV12-3 or TRBV12-4 and TRBJ2-4. CDR3 size: 13 residues. The CDR3 loop reads CASSRGGENIQYF.

This clonotype is called medium-sized (0.01 to 0.1%) based on its frequency. The chain couples TRBV27 to TRBJ2-3; TCRdb's D call, TRBD1, is unchecked because there is no DNA. CDR3 size: 15 residues. Looked up from germline, CDR1 is MNHEY and CDR2 is SMNVEV (reference sequence). CDR3 protein: CASSWAGGRTDTQYF.

The chain combines TRBV6-2 or TRBV6-3 with TRBJ1-5; TCRdb's assignment of TRBD1 cannot be checked, as there is no DNA. The CDR3 totals 15 residues. Germline CDR1 MNHEY, CDR2 SVGEGT. The CDR3 is CASSNVGGRNQPQHF.

This chain uses TRBV6-6 with TRBJ2-5. The CDR3 spans 15 residues. The germline gives CDR1 MNHNY, CDR2 SVGAGI (reference sequence). CDR3 residues: CASSPLVGGQETQYF.

This chain uses TRBV6-2 or TRBV6-3 with TRBJ1-6; TCRdb indicates TRBD1, and absent DNA this call remains unverified. The CDR3 totals 16 residues. Germline CDR1 MNHEY, CDR2 SVGEGT. The CDR3 sequence: CASSYEGQGAVVPLHF.

Frequency places this clonotype as medium-sized. The chain recombines TRBV29-1 with TRBJ1-1; the TCRdb call, TRBD1, lacks DNA for checking. The CDR3 runs 15 residues. Germline lookup yields CDR1 SQVTM and CDR2 ANQGSEA. The CDR3 is CSVDGTGGGVTEAFF.

The chain has TRBV5-4 and TRBJ1-2; the TRBD1 assignment by TCRdb is unverifiable without DNA. The CDR3 loop spans 16 amino acids. Germline values: CDR1 SGHNT, CDR2 YYREEE (reference sequence). CDR3 in amino acids: CASSFQNRGQDYGYTF.

This clonotype counts as medium-sized by frequency. V usage is TRBV29-1 and J usage is TRBJ2-1; TCRdb picks TRBD1, but there is no DNA to check that call. This CDR3 has 14 residues. Germline V CDR1 and CDR2: SQVTM, ANQGSEA. This CDR3 reads CSVPTPGGGNEQFF.

This chain joins TRBV24-1 and TRBJ2-1; absent DNA, TCRdb's TRBD1 call cannot be checked. Germline lookup yields CDR1 KGHDR and CDR2 SFDVKD. This CDR3 spans 16 amino acids. CDR3 protein: CATSDLPGQGLNEQFF.

By frequency, this clonotype is medium-sized. The chain combines TRBV12-3 or TRBV12-4 with TRBJ2-6; TCRdb selects TRBD1, and the lack of DNA leaves this call unchecked. This CDR3 comprises 14 residues. The CDR3 here is CATRQGGGANVLTF.

The V and J genes are TRBV6-5 and TRBJ2-7; the D call of TRBD1 rests on TCRdb alone, since no DNA is present to check it. The CDR3 is made up of 14 amino acids. Looked up from germline, CDR1 is MNHEY and CDR2 is SVGAGI. CDR3 loop: CASSSGTGTYEQYF.

The chain links TRBV12-3 or TRBV12-4 to TRBJ2-2; TCRdb's D gene call, TRBD1, goes unchecked for lack of DNA. The CDR3 consists of 13 residues. The CDR3 here is CASSLQGAGELFF.

This chain joins TRBV5-8 and TRBJ1-6; TCRdb reports TRBD1, a call that lacks DNA to check it against. The CDR3 extends over 15 amino acids. Germline values: CDR1 SGHTS, CDR2 YDEGEE. This chain's CDR3 is CASSWTGVYNSPLHF.